These T cell receptor beta chains were read from a single sample in a study of blood T cell repertoires in COVID-19. Measured with immunoSEQ multiplex PCR; TCRdb has only the in-frame clones, and not every one. The table has around 300,000 clones, 85% seen once. Material for sequencing was PBMCs or T cells enriched from blood (not recorded which). The receptors here all came from a woman between 50 and 59 years old who had recovered from COVID-19. CDR3s include the opening cysteine and the closing phenylalanine or tryptophan. The order of the fields is J gene, D gene, V gene, clone size, CDR3 DNA, CDR3 protein. The D gene is left open where the match is weak. The listing skips clone size in some rows; elsewhere it reads once, few, many or a size class.

>TRBJ2-6|.|TRBV5-5|many
TGTGCCAGCAGCTTGGGCGGGGAAGCTGGGGCCAACGTCCTGACTTTC
CASSLGGEAGANVLTF
>TRBJ1-5|.|TRBV18|.
TGTGCCAGCTCACCGGGGTCACAGGTTAGCAATCAGCCCCAGCATTTT
CASSPGSQVSNQPQHF
>TRBJ1-2|.|TRBV15|.
TGTGCCACCAGCAGAAGTCTAGCGACTAACTATGGCTACACCTTC
CATSRSLATNYGYTF
>TRBJ1-1|TRBD1|TRBV13|.
TGTGCCAGTACAGGGGTTTTCGCTGAAGCTTTCTTT
CASTGVFAEAFF
>TRBJ2-7|TRBD1|TRBV5-1|few
TGCGCCAGCAGCTTGGCCGGACAGGGGGGCTACGAGCAGTACTTC
CASSLAGQGGYEQYF
>TRBJ1-1|.|TRBV12-5|.
TGTGCTAGTGGTTTGGGAGTGATTGCTTTCTTT
CASGLGVIAFF
>TRBJ2-7|.|TRBV4-2|few
TGTGCCAGCAGCCAAGGGGTCGGGACCTACGAGCAGTACTTC
CASSQGVGTYEQYF
>TRBJ2-3|.|TRBV2|.
TGTGCCAGCAGTGTCACTAGCACCGCAGATACGCAGTATTTT
CASSVTSTADTQYF
>TRBJ1-2|TRBD1|TRBV20-1|.
TGCAGTGCCGACAGGGGGCGAGGCTACACCTTC
CSADRGRGYTF
>TRBJ2-3|TRBD1|TRBV19|.
TGTGCCAGTAGTATGGACAGGGCAGCAGATACGCAGTATTTT
CASSMDRAADTQYF
>TRBJ2-2|TRBD2|TRBV5-1|once
TGCGCCAGCAGTTTCGGGGGGACGAACACCGGGGAGCTGTTTTTT
CASSFGGTNTGELFF
>TRBJ1-1|.|TRBV6-5|.
TGTGCCAGCTCCCGACTCCTCGACACTGAAGCTTTCTTT
CASSRLLDTEAFF
>TRBJ1-2|.|TRBV20-1|.
TGCAGTGCCCCGGAGGATGGCTACACCTTC
CSAPEDGYTF
>TRBJ2-5|TRBD2|TRBV7-7|.
TGTGCCAGCAGCTTAGGCGCTAGCGGGAGAGGTCAAGAGACCCAGTACTTC
CASSLGASGRGQETQYF
>TRBJ2-3|TRBD2|TRBV5-1|once
TGCGCCAGCAGCCCAGGACGGGAACTAGCGAGCACAGATACGCAGTATTTT
CASSPGRELASTDTQYF
>TRBJ1-4|TRBD1|TRBV19|once
TGTGCCACATCGGGGACAGGCCTTGAAAAACTGTTTTTT
CATSGTGLEKLFF
>TRBJ1-2|.|TRBV28|.
TGTGCCAGCAGGTCCCAGAATCTCTATGGCTACACCTTC
CASRSQNLYGYTF
>TRBJ2-1|.|TRBV11-3|.
TGTGCCAGCAGCTCCCCTGGGCTAGCCTCGATCGGTGAGCAGTTCTTC
CASSSPGLASIGEQFF
>TRBJ2-5|TRBD1|TRBV15|few
TGTGCCACCAGCAGAACGTACGGACAGGGGGAAGAGACCCAGTACTTC
CATSRTYGQGEETQYF
>TRBJ2-3|TRBD1|TRBV19|.
TGTGCCAGTAGTATGGGGACAGGACCTAGCACAGATACGCAGTATTTT
CASSMGTGPSTDTQYF
>TRBJ2-3|.|TRBV4-1|.
TGCGCCAGCAGCCAAGAGCGGGAACCCGATACGCAGTATTTT
CASSQEREPDTQYF
>TRBJ1-5|.|TRBV6-1|once
TGTGCCAGCAGTGAAGCATGGAGTCAGCCCCAGCATTTT
CASSEAWSQPQHF
>TRBJ1-4|.|TRBV6-5|.
TGTGCCAGGCGAGTTCGGTGGGGCGAAAAACTGTTTTTT
CARRVRWGEKLFF
>TRBJ1-3|TRBD1|TRBV6-5|.
TGTGCCAGCAGTTCCGTCGGACAGGGTAATGGAAACACCATATATTTT
CASSSVGQGNGNTIYF
>TRBJ1-5|TRBD1|TRBV19|.
TGTGCCAGTAGTAGGGACAGGGCGGGTCAGCCCCAGCATTTT
CASSRDRAGQPQHF
>TRBJ2-7|TRBD1|TRBV3-1/TRBV3-2|.
TGTGCCAGCAGAGGGACAGGGCGGAACTCCTACGAGCAGTACTTC
CASRGTGRNSYEQYF
>TRBJ2-1|.|TRBV7-3|.
TGTGCCAGCAGCCGGGACTCTGCGTGGGGGGAGCAGTTCTTC
CASSRDSAWGEQFF
>TRBJ1-2|.|TRBV27|once
TGTGCCAGCGGGTGGGGGGATGGGGGCTACACCTTC
CASGWGDGGYTF
>TRBJ1-1|.|TRBV15|.
TGTGCCACCAGCAGAGGGTCAGATTTGAACACTGAAGCTTTCTTT
CATSRGSDLNTEAFF
>TRBJ2-6|.|TRBV7-3|.
TGTGCCAGCAGCTCAAGAGGGCAGGCCTCTGGGGCCAACGTCCTGACTTTC
CASSSRGQASGANVLTF
>TRBJ1-1|.|TRBV6-2/TRBV6-3|once
TGTGCCAGCAGTTACCCACAGGGGAACACTGAAGCTTTCTTT
CASSYPQGNTEAFF
>TRBJ2-2|.|TRBV4-1|.
TGCGCCAGCAGCTATGAGTTCGGGGAGCTGTTTTTT
CASSYEFGELFF
>TRBJ1-1|.|TRBV6-5|.
TGTGCCAGCAGTTACGGATCAGGGGCCGGCACTGAAGCTTTCTTT
CASSYGSGAGTEAFF
>TRBJ2-2|.|TRBV25-1|once
TGTGCCAGCAGTGGGTCGAGGGCCGGGGAGCTGTTTTTT
CASSGSRAGELFF
>TRBJ1-5|.|TRBV15|.
TGTGCCACCAGCAGAGGGGGACAAGGCAATCAGCCCCAGCATTTT
CATSRGGQGNQPQHF
>TRBJ1-5|.|TRBV7-9|.
TGTGCCAGCAGCCCCCCGGGGGTTAGCAATCAGCCCCAGCATTTT
CASSPPGVSNQPQHF
>TRBJ2-5|TRBD1|TRBV7-8|.
TGTGCCAGCAGCTTAGTGAGGGACAGGGACGGCGAGACCCAGTACTTC
CASSLVRDRDGETQYF
>TRBJ2-7|TRBD2|TRBV27|once
TGTGCCAGCAGCTCCCTCCGTCTAGCGGGGGACTACGAGCAGTACTTC
CASSSLRLAGDYEQYF
>TRBJ1-5|.|TRBV10-3|.
TGTGCCATCAGTGAGTCAACAGATCAGCCCCAGCATTTT
CAISESTDQPQHF
>TRBJ2-1|.|TRBV19|once
TGTGCCAGTAGCCCATCACTGTACAATGAGCAGTTCTTC
CASSPSLYNEQFF
>TRBJ2-5|.|TRBV10-3|.
TGTGCCATCAGTGGAGATATCGGACTCGAGACCCAGTACTTC
CAISGDIGLETQYF
>TRBJ1-1|TRBD1|TRBV6-2/TRBV6-3|.
TGTGCCAGCAGTTACCCGGGACAGGGGGCAAGGGACACTGAAGCTTTCTTT
CASSYPGQGARDTEAFF
>TRBJ1-1|.|TRBV6-1|.
TGTGCCAGCAGTGAATGGGCAGCCATGAACACTGAAGCTTTCTTT
CASSEWAAMNTEAFF
>TRBJ1-2|.|TRBV5-1|.
TGCGCCAGCAGCTTGGGGGACACTAACTATGGCTACACCTTC
CASSLGDTNYGYTF
>TRBJ2-7|.|TRBV5-4|.
TGTGCCAGCAGCTTGGCCGCTCAGGGATATAAACAGTACTTC
CASSLAAQGYKQYF
>TRBJ2-7|.|TRBV13|.
TGTGCCAGCAGCTTAGAGACGTCCGGGACCTACGAGCAGTACTTC
CASSLETSGTYEQYF
>TRBJ1-5|.|TRBV18|.
TGTGCCAGCTCACCACCTATGGGGCTGGGTCAGCCCCAGCATTTT
CASSPPMGLGQPQHF
>TRBJ2-5|TRBD2|TRBV9|.
TGTGCCAGCAGCGTAGACGGGACTAGCGGGGGGGAGACCCAGTACTTC
CASSVDGTSGGETQYF
>TRBJ2-1|TRBD2|TRBV7-2|.
TGTGCCAGCAGCTTATCACTGGGGACTAACGGGGGCAATGAGCAGTTCTTC
CASSLSLGTNGGNEQFF
>TRBJ1-5|TRBD1|TRBV19|.
TGTGCCAGTAGTAGCAGGACAGGGGGCAATCAGCCCCAGCATTTT
CASSSRTGGNQPQHF
>TRBJ2-7|.|TRBV7-9|.
TGTGCCAGCAGCTTCTACCAGGAATTTCTTTCCTACGAGCAGTACTTC
CASSFYQEFLSYEQYF